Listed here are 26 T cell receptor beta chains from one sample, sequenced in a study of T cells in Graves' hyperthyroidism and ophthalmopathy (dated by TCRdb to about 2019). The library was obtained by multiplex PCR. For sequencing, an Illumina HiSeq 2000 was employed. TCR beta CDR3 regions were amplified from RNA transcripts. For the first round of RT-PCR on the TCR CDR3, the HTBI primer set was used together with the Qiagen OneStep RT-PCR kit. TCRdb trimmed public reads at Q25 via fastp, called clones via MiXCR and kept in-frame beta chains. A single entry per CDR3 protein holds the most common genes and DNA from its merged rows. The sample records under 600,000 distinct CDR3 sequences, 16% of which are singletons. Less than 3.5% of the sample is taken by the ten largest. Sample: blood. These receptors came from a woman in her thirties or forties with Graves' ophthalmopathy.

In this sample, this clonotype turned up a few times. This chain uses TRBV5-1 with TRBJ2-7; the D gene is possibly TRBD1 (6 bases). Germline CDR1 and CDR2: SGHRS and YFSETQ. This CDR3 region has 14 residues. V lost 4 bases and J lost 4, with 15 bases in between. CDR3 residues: CASSPVAGEYEQYF. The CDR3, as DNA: TGCGCCAGCAGCCCCGTGGCAGGGGAATACGAGCAGTACTTC.

The CDR3 sequence: CASSETRGLNSPLHF. The CDR3 DNA is TGTGCCAGCAGTGAGACCAGGGGGCTCAATTCACCCCTCCACTTT. The rearrangement joins TRBV6-1 to TRBJ1-6; 8 bases agree with TRBD1. The V segment lost 3 bases and the J segment 7 bases; nucleotides outside the gene matches: 5. The CDR3 loop spans 15 amino acids. Germline values: CDR1 MNHNS, CDR2 SASEGT.

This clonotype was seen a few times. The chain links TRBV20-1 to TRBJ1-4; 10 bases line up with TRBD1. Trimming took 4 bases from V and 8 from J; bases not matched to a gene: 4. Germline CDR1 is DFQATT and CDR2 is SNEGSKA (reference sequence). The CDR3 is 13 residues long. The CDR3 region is CSATDRGREKLFF. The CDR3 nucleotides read TGCAGTGCTACCGACAGGGGGCGGGAAAAACTGTTTTTT.

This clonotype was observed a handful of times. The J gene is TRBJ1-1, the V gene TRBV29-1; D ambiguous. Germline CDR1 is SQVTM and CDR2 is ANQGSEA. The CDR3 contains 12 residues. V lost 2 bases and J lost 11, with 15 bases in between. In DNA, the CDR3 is TGCAGCGTTGAAATATGGCCAGGTGAGGCTTTCTTT. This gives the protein CSVEIWPGEAFF.

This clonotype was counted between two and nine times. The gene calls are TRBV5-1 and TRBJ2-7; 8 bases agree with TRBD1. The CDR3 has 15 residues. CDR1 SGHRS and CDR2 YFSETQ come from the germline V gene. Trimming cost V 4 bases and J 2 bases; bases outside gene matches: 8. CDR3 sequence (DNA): TGCGCCAGCAGCGTCAGCCAGGGGGCGGCCTACGAGCAGTACTTC. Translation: CASSVSQGAAYEQYF.

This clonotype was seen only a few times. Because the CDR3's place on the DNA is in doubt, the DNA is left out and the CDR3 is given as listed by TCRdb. The CDR3 spells CASSSSGGEAFF. The J gene is TRBJ1-1, the V gene TRBV6-1; the table names TRBD1, a call not compared with the DNA. The CDR3 contains 12 residues when both ends are counted. From germline, CDR1 is MNHNS and CDR2 SASEGT.

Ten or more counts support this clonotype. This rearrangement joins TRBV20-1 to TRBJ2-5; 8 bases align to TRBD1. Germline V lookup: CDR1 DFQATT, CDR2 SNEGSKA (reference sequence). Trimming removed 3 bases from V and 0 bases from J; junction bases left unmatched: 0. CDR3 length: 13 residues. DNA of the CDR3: TGCAGTGCTAGGGACAGGGACCAAGAGACCCAGTACTTC. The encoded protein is CSARDRDQETQYF.

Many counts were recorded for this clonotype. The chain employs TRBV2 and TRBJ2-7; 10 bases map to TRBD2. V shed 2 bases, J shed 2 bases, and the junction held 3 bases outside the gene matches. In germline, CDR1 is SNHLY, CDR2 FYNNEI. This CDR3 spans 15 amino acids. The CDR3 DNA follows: TGTGCCAGCAGTGAACTAGCGGGGGCCCCCTACGAGCAGTACTTC. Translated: CASSELAGAPYEQYF.

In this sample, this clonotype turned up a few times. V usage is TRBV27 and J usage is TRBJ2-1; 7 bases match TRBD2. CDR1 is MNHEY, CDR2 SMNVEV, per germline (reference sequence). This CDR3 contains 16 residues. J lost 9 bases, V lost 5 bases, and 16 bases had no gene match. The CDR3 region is CASSRTGLPPMGEQFF. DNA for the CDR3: TGTGCCAGCAGTAGAACGGGACTACCGCCGATGGGTGAGCAGTTCTTC.

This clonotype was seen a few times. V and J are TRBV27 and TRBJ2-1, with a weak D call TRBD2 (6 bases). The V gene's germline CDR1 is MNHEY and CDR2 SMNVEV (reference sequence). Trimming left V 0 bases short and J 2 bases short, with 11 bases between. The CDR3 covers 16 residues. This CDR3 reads CASSLSGVAAYNEQFF. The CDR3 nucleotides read TGTGCCAGCAGTTTATCGGGGGTAGCGGCCTACAATGAGCAGTTCTTC.

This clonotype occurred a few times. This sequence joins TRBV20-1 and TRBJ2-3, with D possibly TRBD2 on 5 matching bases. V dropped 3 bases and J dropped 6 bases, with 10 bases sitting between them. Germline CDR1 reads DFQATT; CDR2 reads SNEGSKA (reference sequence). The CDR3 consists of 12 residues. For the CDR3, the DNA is TGCAGTGCTAGTGGGGAGCCGGATACGCAGTATTTT. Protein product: CSASGEPDTQYF.

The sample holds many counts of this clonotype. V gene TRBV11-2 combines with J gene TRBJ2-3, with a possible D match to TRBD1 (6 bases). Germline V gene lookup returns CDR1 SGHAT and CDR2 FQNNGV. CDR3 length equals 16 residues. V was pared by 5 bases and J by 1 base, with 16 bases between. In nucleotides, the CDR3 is TGTGCCAGCAGCCCTCTCAGGGGAGCGGGCACAGATACGCAGTATTTT. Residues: CASSPLRGAGTDTQYF.

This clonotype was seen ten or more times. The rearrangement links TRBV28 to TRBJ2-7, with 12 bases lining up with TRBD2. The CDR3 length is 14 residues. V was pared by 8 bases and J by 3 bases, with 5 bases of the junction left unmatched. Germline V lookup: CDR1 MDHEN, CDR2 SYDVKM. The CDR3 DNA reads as TGTGCCAGCCTCGAGACTAGCGGGAGCTACGAGCAGTACTTC. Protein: CASLETSGSYEQYF.

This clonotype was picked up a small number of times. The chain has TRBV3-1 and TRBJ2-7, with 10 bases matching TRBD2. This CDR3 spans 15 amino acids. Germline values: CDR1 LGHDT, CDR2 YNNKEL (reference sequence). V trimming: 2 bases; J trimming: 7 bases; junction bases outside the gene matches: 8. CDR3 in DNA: TGTGCCAGCAGCCAAAGACTAGCGGGCTGGGGGGAGCAGTACTTC. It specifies CASSQRLAGWGEQYF.

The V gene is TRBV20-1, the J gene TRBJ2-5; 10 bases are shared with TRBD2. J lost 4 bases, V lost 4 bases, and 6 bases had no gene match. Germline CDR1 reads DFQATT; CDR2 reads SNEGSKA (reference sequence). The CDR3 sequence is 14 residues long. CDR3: CSAIKRGGRETQYF. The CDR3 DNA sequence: TGCAGTGCTATAAAGCGGGGGGGCAGAGAGACCCAGTACTTC.

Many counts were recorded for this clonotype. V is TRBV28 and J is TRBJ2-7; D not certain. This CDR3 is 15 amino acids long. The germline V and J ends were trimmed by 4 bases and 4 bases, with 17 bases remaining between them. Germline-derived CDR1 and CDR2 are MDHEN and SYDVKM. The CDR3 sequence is CASSSRKDRPYEQYF. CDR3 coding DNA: TGTGCCAGCAGTTCCAGGAAGGACCGACCTTACGAGCAGTACTTC.

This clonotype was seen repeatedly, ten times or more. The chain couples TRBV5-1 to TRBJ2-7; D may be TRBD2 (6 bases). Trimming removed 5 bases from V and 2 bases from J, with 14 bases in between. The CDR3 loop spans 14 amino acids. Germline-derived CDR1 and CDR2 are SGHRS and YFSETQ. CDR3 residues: CASSTGSSPYEQYF. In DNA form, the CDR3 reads TGCGCCAGCAGTACCGGGAGTTCCCCCTACGAGCAGTACTTC. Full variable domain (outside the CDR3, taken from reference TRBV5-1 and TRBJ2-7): KAGVTQTPRYLIKTRGQQVTLSCSPISGHRSVSWYQQTPGQGLQFLFEYFSETQRNKGNFPGRFSGRQFSNSRSEMNVSTLELGDSALYLCASSTGSSPYEQYFGPGTRLTVT.

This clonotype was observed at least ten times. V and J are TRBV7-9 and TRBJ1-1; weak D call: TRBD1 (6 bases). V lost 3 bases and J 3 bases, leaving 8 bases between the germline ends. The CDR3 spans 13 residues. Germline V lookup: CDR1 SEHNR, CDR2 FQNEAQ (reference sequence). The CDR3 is CASSFTGYTEAFF. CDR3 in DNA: TGTGCCAGCAGCTTTACAGGGTACACTGAAGCTTTCTTT.

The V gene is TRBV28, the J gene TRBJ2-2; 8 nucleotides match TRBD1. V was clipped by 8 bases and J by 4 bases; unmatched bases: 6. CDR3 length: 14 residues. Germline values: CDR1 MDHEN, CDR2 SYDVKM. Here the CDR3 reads CASRFDRGTGELFF. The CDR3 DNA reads TGTGCCAGCCGATTCGACAGGGGCACCGGGGAGCTGTTTTTT. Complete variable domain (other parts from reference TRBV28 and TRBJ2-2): DVKVTQSSRYLVKRTGEKVFLECVQDMDHENMFWYRQDPGLGLRLIYFSYDVKMKEKGDIPEGYSVSREKKERFSLILESASTNQTSMYLCASRFDRGTGELFFGEGSRLTVL.

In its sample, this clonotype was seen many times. CDR3 sequence (DNA): TGTGCCAGCAGTTACGGAGAAGGGGGGCATGCAACTAATGAAAAACTGTTTTTT. This gives the protein CASSYGEGGHATNEKLFF. The rearrangement links TRBV6-2 or TRBV6-3 to TRBJ1-4; maybe TRBD1 (6 bases). V dropped 2 bases and J dropped 0 bases, with 16 bases sitting between them. CDR3 size: 18 residues. CDR1 is MNHEY, CDR2 SVGEGT, per germline.

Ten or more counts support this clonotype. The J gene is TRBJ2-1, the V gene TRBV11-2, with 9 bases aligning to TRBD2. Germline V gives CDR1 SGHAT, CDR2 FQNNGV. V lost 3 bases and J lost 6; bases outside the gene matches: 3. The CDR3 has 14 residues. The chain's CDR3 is CASSFTSGLNEQFF. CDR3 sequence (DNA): TGTGCCAGCAGCTTTACTAGCGGGCTCAATGAGCAGTTCTTC.

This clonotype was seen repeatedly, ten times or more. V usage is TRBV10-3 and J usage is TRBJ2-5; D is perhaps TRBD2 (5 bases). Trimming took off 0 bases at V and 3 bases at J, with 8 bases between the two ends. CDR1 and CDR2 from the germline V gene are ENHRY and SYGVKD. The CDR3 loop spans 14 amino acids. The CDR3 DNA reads TGTGCCATCAGTGAGTCCGGGATGGAAGAGACCCAGTACTTC. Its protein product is CAISESGMEETQYF.

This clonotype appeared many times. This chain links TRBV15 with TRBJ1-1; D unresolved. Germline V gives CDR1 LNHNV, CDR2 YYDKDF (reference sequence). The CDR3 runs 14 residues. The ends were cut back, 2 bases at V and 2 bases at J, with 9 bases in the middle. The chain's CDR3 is CATSRTQLNTEAFF. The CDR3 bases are TGTGCCACCAGCAGAACCCAGCTAAACACTGAAGCTTTCTTT.

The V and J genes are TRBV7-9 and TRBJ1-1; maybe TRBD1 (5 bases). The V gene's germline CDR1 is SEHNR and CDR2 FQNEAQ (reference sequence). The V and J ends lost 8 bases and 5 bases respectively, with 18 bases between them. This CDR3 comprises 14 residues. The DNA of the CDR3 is TGTGCCAGCCTCCTCATGGCCGGGGGGACTGAAGCTTTCTTT. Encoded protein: CASLLMAGGTEAFF.

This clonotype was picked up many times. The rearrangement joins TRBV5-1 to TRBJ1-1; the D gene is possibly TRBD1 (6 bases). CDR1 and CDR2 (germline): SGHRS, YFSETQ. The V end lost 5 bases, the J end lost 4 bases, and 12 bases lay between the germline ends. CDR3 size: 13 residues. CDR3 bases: TGCGCCAGCAGGGGCGAGGGGGGCACTGAAGCTTTCTTT. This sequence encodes CASRGEGGTEAFF.

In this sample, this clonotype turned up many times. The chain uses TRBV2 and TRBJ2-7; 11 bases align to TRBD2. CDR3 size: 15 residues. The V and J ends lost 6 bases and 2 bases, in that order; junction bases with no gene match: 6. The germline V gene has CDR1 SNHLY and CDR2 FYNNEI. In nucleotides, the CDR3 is TGTGCCAGCAGAGCAGGACTAGCGGGCACCTACGAGCAGTACTTC. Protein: CASRAGLAGTYEQYF. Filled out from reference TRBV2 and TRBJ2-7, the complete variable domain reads EPEVTQTPSHQVTQMGQEVILRCVPISNHLYFYWYRQILGQKVEFLVSFYNNEISEKSEIFDDQFSVERPDGSNFTLKIRSTKLEDSAMYFCASRAGLAGTYEQYFGPGTRLTVT.